Each of the 21 T cell receptor beta chains below was sequenced from the same sample in a study of tumor-infiltrating lymphocytes in primary liver carcinoma. A primer in the constant region served to generate TCR beta cDNA from 450 to 600 ng of total RNA. Researchers made the TCR beta libraries by running three nested multiplex PCR rounds with slightly modified ARM-PCR. The two initial PCR rounds, about 9 cycles each, used TRBV1-TRBV30 forward and C-beta reverse primers. TCRdb reanalysed the multiplex PCR reads using MiXCR and keeps one entry per CDR3 protein. In the table there are fewer than 85,000 distinct CDR3 sequences, approximately 62% of which are singletons. Total RNA and DNA came together from around 20-30 mg of bulk tissue without cell sorting. Sequencing was performed on tumor-adjacent normal liver tissue. Receptors originate from a man aged 35-49 years with primary liver carcinoma and hepatitis B virus infection.

To note about this clonotype: A much larger clone sits a single nucleotide away, making a read error possible. The chain uses TRBV7-9 and TRBJ2-2; D might be TRBD1 (5 bases). Germline CDR1 SEHNR, CDR2 FQNEAQ (reference sequence). This CDR3 has 12 residues. V was shortened by 6 bases and J by 9 bases, with 11 bases between the two germline ends. DNA for the CDR3: TGTGCCAGCAGGAGTGGGGCCAGGGAGCTGTTTTTT. It codes for CASRSGARELFF.

Points on this clonotype: Mismatch with germline at one junction end may stem from a read error. The chain employs TRBV5-4 and TRBJ2-1; the D gene is possibly TRBD2 (6 bases). This CDR3 region has 15 residues. Per the germline V gene, CDR1 is SGHNT and CDR2 is YYREEE (reference sequence). In DNA, the CDR3 is TGTGCCAGCAGCTTAGGCCCAGCGGACTACAATGAGCAGTTTTTC. Amino acids: CASSLGPADYNEQFF.

Note on this clonotype: Because it lacks the conserved phenylalanine or tryptophan at the end, this CDR3 is likely a read error. The chain links TRBV29-1 to TRBJ2-1; TRBD2 might be the D (5 bases). This CDR3 comprises 12 residues. From germline, CDR1 is SQVTM and CDR2 ANQGSEA. This chain's CDR3 is CCARAGGNEQFL. The CDR3 nucleotides read TGCTGCGCCCGCGCGGGCGGAAATGAGCAGTTCCTC.

About this clonotype: One end of the junction does not line up with germline, which may come from a read error. This chain links TRBV29-1 with TRBJ2-3, with a tentative D call TRBD2 (6 bases). Germline CDR1 SQVTM, CDR2 ANQGSEA. This CDR3 contains 15 residues. The CDR3: CSVKGGAGITETQYF. In nucleotides, the CDR3 is TGCAGCGTTAAGGGCGGGGCCGGCATCACAGAAACGCAGTATTTT.

As to this clonotype: Because it lacks the conserved phenylalanine or tryptophan at the end, this CDR3 is likely a read error. This chain links TRBV29-1 with TRBJ2-1; TRBD1 is a possible D gene (6 bases). CDR3 length: 15 amino acids. Trimming pared 7 bases from V and 2 bases from J, leaving 18 bases between. Looked up from germline, CDR1 is SQVTM and CDR2 is ANQGSEA. The CDR3 region has the DNA TGCAGCGCAGAAGGGGGTAGTAATACCTACAATGAGCAGTTCCTC. Protein product: CSAEGGSNTYNEQFL.

Concerning this clonotype: The junction shows a germline mismatch at one end, possibly a read error. This sequence joins TRBV4-1 and TRBJ1-3; 11 bases fit TRBD1. This CDR3 has 19 residues. The germline V gene has CDR1 MGHRA and CDR2 YSYEKL. The CDR3 region has the DNA TGCGCCAGTAGCCAAGCGGGGACAGGGGGTCCGGGCCTTGGAAACACCATATATTTT. Translated: CASSQAGTGGPGLGNTIYF.

This clonotype was detected once. A read error is likely, as this CDR3 ends without the conserved phenylalanine or tryptophan. The DNA is left out, because the CDR3 cannot be placed on it with certainty; the CDR3 is given as TCRdb lists it. CDR3 sequence: CASSYGTEHQETQYL. The chain carries TRBV6-5 and TRBJ2-5; the tabulated D call, TRBD1, remains unverified against the DNA. The CDR3 has 15 amino acids, counting both end residues. Germline CDR1 MNHEY, CDR2 SVGAGI.

Remarks on this clonotype: Germline and junction disagree at one end, which may indicate a read error. V usage is TRBV12-3 or TRBV12-4 and J usage is TRBJ1-5; tentative D call: TRBD1 (5 bases). The CDR3 runs to 15 residues. CDR3: CASARGTAINQPQHF. The DNA for the CDR3 is TGTGCCAGCGCGCGGGGCACCGCAATAAATCAGCCCCAACATTTT.

The gene calls are TRBV28 and TRBJ1-2; TRBD1 matches at 8 bases. Germline trimming cut 3 bases from V and 3 bases from J; bases unmatched to any gene: 12. Germline CDR1 MDHEN, CDR2 SYDVKM. The CDR3 is 17 residues long. CDR3: CASSFAWTGILYYGYTF. The CDR3 nucleotides read TGTGCCAGCAGTTTCGCCTGGACAGGGATTCTCTACTATGGCTACACCTTC.

For this clonotype: At one end the junction does not follow the germline gene, possibly because of a read error. The chain employs TRBV7-8 and TRBJ2-1; TRBD2 might be the D (5 bases). Germline V gives CDR1 SGHVS, CDR2 FQNEAQ. This CDR3 is built from 18 residues. The DNA of the CDR3 is TGTGCCAGCAGCGCGCTTGAAGGCTCAGCGGTCTCCTACAATGAGCGGTTCTTC. Its translation: CASSALEGSAVSYNERFF. The complete variable domain, with remaining parts taken from reference TRBV7-8 and TRBJ2-1, reads GAGVSQSPRYKVAKRGQDVALRCDPISGHVSLFWYQQALGQGPEFLTYFQNEAQLDKSGLPSDRFFAERPEGSVSTLKIQRTQQEDSAVYLCASSALEGSAVSYNERFFGPGTRLTVL.

As regards this clonotype: At one end, the junction sequence differs from germline, possibly due to a read error. The V call is TRBV4-1, the J call TRBJ2-2, with 7 positions matching TRBD2. Germline V gene sequence: CDR1 MGHRA, CDR2 YSYEKL. This CDR3 contains 14 residues. The CDR3: CAGSLAVNTGELFF. In DNA, the CDR3 is TGCGCCGGCAGCCTAGCGGTGAACACCGGGGAGCTGTTTTTT.

In the case of this clonotype: The junction shows a germline mismatch at one end, possibly a read error. J is TRBJ2-7 and V is TRBV4-1, with 10 bases aligning to TRBD2. The J call could be wrong; TRBJ2-1 is a better fit for the DNA end. The germline CDR1 and CDR2 sequences are MGHRA and YSYEKL. The CDR3 is 18 residues long. The CDR3 spells CASGPNSPGTSVPYEQFF. The DNA for the CDR3 is TGTGCCAGCGGCCCGAATTCGCCCGGGACTAGCGTACCCTACGAGCAGTTCTTC.

As to this clonotype: Mismatch with germline at one junction end may stem from a read error. This sequence joins TRBV11-2 and TRBJ2-1, with D perhaps TRBD2 (5 bases). The CDR3 loop spans 14 amino acids. Germline CDR1 and CDR2: SGHAT and FQNNGV. CDR3 sequence (DNA): TGTGCTAGCAACTTATACCGGCTAGTTAGCGAGCAATTCTTC. This encodes CASNLYRLVSEQFF.

This clonotype showed up just a few times. This may stem from a read error, because a much larger clone lies one nucleotide away. The chain recombines TRBV11-2 with TRBJ2-5, with 7 bases that match TRBD2. From germline, CDR1 is SGHAT and CDR2 FQNNGV. CDR3 size: 15 residues. CDR3 sequence (DNA): TGTGCCAGAAGCTTAGGGGCTAGCGGACAAGAGACCCAGTACTTC. Translating gives CARSLGASGQETQYF. Drawing the rest from reference TRBV11-2 and TRBJ2-5, the complete variable domain is EAGVAQSPRYKIIEKRQSVAFWCNPISGHATLYWYQQILGQGPKLLIQFQNNGVVDDSQLPKDRFSAERLKGVDSTLKIQPAKLEDSAVYLCARSLGASGQETQYFGPGTRLLVL.

The rearrangement links TRBV9 to TRBJ2-7; 7 bases match TRBD1. The germline V gene encodes CDR1 SGDLS and CDR2 YYNGEE. There are 17 residues in the CDR3. Losses at the gene ends were 4 bases for V and 2 bases for J; bases not matched to a gene: 15. The CDR3 DNA reads as TGTGCCAGCAGCTCAGGCCGAGGGGGCACCCTAACCTACGAGCAGTACTTC. Its protein product is CASSSGRGGTLTYEQYF.

The genes are TRBV2 and TRBJ2-3, with 7 bases aligning to TRBD2. CDR1 is SNHLY, CDR2 FYNNEI, per germline. The CDR3 loop spans 14 amino acids. Trimming removed 4 bases from V and 7 bases from J; junction bases left unmatched: 8. The CDR3 region has the DNA TGTGCCAGCAGTGGGACTAGAGGGCCAAATACGCAGTATTTT. The encoded protein is CASSGTRGPNTQYF.

Concerning this clonotype: At one end the junction does not follow the germline gene, possibly because of a read error. The CDR3 DNA sequence: TGTGCCAGTAGTTACTTCTTAGGCGGGGTGCTGTTTTTT. Protein sequence: CASSYFLGGVLFF. V and J are TRBV6-2 or TRBV6-3 and TRBJ2-2, with a weak D call TRBD2 (6 bases). The CDR3 is made up of 13 amino acids. Per the germline V gene, CDR1 is MNHEY and CDR2 is SVGEGT.

A note on this clonotype: At one end, the junction sequence differs from germline, possibly due to a read error. This chain connects TRBV10-2 to TRBJ2-3, with 11 bases matching TRBD2. Germline-derived CDR1 and CDR2 are WSHSY and SAAADI. The CDR3 extends over 12 amino acids. The CDR3 is CASSHTSGGTYF. The CDR3 coding sequence is TGTGCTAGCAGCCACACTAGCGGGGGAACGTATTTT.

As concerns this clonotype: Germline and junction disagree at one end, which may indicate a read error. The rearrangement joins TRBV5-1 to TRBJ2-1; the D gene could be TRBD1 or TRBD2 (5 bases each). This CDR3 contains 14 residues. The germline V gene encodes CDR1 SGHRS and CDR2 YFSETQ. The CDR3 nucleotides are TGCGCCAACAGCACGGGGCAGCAGTACAATGAGCAGTTCTTC. Its translation: CANSTGQQYNEQFF.

Comments on this clonotype: Because the CDR3 is missing its conserved closing phenylalanine or tryptophan, this is likely a read error. This sequence joins TRBV5-4 and TRBJ2-3, with 10 bases fitting TRBD1. CDR1 SGHNT and CDR2 YYREEE come from the germline V gene (reference sequence). This CDR3 spans 15 amino acids. V was pared by 5 bases and J by 2 bases, with 5 bases of the junction left unmatched. CDR3 protein: CASSPRQGATDTQYL. As DNA, the CDR3 is TGTGCCAGCAGTCCAAGACAGGGGGCCACAGATACGCAGTATCTT.

The chain has TRBV6-6 and TRBJ2-2; 8 bases are a match to TRBD2. The ends lost 5 bases at V and 0 bases at J; junction bases unmatched: 17. CDR1 is MNHNY, CDR2 SVGAGI, per germline (reference sequence). The CDR3 loop spans 20 amino acids. In nucleotides, the CDR3 is TGTGCCAGCAGTCCGCTTATGGGACTAGTGGGGCCAACGAACACCGGGGAGCTGTTTTTT. Translating gives CASSPLMGLVGPTNTGELFF.